This paragraph reports one T cell receptor beta chain. TCRdb passed the 5' RACE reads through MiXCR, listing each CDR3 protein once. Of about 140,000 distinct CDR3 sequences listed, more than 13% are singletons. The entry originates in a study of T-cell memory formation after mild COVID-19. The CDR3 runs 16 residues. The V gene's germline CDR1 is LGHDT and CDR2 YNNKEL (reference sequence). Trimming at V came to 1 base and at J to 8 bases, leaving 9 bases not matched to a gene. This clonotype was sampled from an adult woman who had mild COVID-19 (a few samples of this study predate the infection). Cell type and time point are not known. V usage is TRBV3-1 and J usage is TRBJ2-1; 9 positions match TRBD2. The specimen sequenced was PBMCs or a T cell subset sorted from them (not recorded which). CDR3 nucleotides: TGTGCCAGCAGCCAAGCCGGGACTAGCTGGAGGTATGAGCAGTTCTTC. It yields the protein CASSQAGTSWRYEQFF.